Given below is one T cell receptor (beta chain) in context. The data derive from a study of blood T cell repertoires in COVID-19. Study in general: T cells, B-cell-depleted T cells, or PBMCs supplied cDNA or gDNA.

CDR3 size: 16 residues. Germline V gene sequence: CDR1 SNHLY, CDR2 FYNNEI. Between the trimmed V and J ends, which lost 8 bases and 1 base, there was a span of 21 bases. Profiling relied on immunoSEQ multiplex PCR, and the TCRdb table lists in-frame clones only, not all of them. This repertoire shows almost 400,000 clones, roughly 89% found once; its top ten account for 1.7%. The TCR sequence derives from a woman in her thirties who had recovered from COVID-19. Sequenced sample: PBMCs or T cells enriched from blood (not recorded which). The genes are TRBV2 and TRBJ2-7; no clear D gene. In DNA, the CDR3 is TGTGCCAGCTCTAACATTTCTTGGGCCCTTTCCTACGAGCAGTACTTC. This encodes CASSNISWALSYEQYF.